This T cell receptor beta chain is from a study of blood T cell repertoires in COVID-19. Study as a whole: Material from acute and convalescent COVID-19 was sourced from the United States, Italy and Spain. In each case, the material was cDNA or gDNA derived from T cells, B-cell-depleted T cells, or PBMCs.

Authors' analysis steps: The authors estimated nucleated cell counts from reference gene primer amplification. The table came from immunoSEQ multiplex PCR; TCRdb's copy has only in-frame clones and leaves some out. That table is the source of V, J and clone size, and D and trimming were worked out from the DNA. Counted here are 25,000 to 35,000 clones, approximately 90% occurring once; the ten biggest clones make up about a tenth. This receptor was taken from a human donor with active COVID-19. The donor label of this sample is uncertain. The specimen was peripheral blood.

The DNA for the CDR3 is TGTGCCAGCAAAGTGGGAGGTTTGGGCTACACCTTC. Its protein is CASKVGGLGYTF. V is TRBV2 and J is TRBJ1-2, with D hard to call. The V and J ends lost 7 bases and 8 bases respectively, with 14 bases between them. The germline CDR1 and CDR2 sequences are SNHLY and FYNNEI. The CDR3 has 12 amino acids.